These 27 T cell receptor beta chains came from one sample sequenced in a study of human T cells and chemical hapten exposure. TCRdb called the RACE reads again in MiXCR, with one record for every CDR3 protein. The sample records about 85,000 distinct CDR3 sequences, approximately 9% being singletons. Stated time point: pre-sensitization, week 0. This sample's treatment: therapeutic diphenylcyclopropenone sensitization with weekly scalp DPC. This material consisted of whole blood, taken in connection with sensitization to the hapten diphenylcyclopropenone (DPC). Source of these receptors: a man in his forties with alopecia areata. Some clones in this sample may be carry-over from other donors' samples.

The chain couples TRBV28 to TRBJ2-5, with TRBD1 matching over 7 bases. The V and J ends lost 6 bases and 4 bases, in that order; junction bases with no gene match: 8. CDR1 MDHEN and CDR2 SYDVKM come from the germline V gene. The length of the CDR3 is 14 residues. CDR3: CASSSTGISETQYF. DNA of the CDR3: TGTGCCAGCAGCTCGACAGGGATCTCAGAGACCCAGTACTTC.

Ten or more counts support this clonotype. The chain couples TRBV4-1 to TRBJ1-2; unclear D gene. Germline values: CDR1 MGHRA, CDR2 YSYEKL. Trimming removed 0 bases from V and 7 bases from J, with 18 bases in between. This CDR3 is 16 amino acids long. As DNA, the CDR3 is TGCGCCAGCAGCCAAGAGCCAGACTTTCCTCTGGGTGGCTACACCTTC. This translates into CASSQEPDFPLGGYTF.

This clonotype was observed a handful of times. DNA of the CDR3: TGTGCCAGCAGCCCGCCGGGGGCAGTGGCAGATACGCAGTATTTT. Translation: CASSPPGAVADTQYF. The gene calls are TRBV3-1 and TRBJ2-3; D possibly matches TRBD1 or TRBD2 (6 bases each). Germline-derived CDR1 and CDR2 are LGHDT and YNNKEL (reference sequence). Trimming pared 4 bases from V and 4 bases from J, leaving 15 bases between. CDR3 length: 15 residues.

This clonotype was counted only a few times. The chain carries TRBV3-2 and TRBJ2-7; the table gives TRBD1 as D, unverified against the DNA. TRBV3-2 is a recognized pseudogene. This CDR3 is built from 18 residues. CDR3 DNA sequence: TGTGCCAGCAGCCAAGAGGTGACAGGGGGTCGAGGCTCCTACGAGCAGTACGTC. The encoded protein is CASSQEVTGGRGSYEQYV.

The CDR3 here is CASSSTGDNEQFF. CDR3 bases: TGTGCCAGCTCTTCGACGGGCGACAATGAGCAGTTCTTC. V gene TRBV18 combines with J gene TRBJ2-1; D is unclear. V was pared by 6 bases and J by 5 bases, with 11 bases between. The germline gives CDR1 KGHSH, CDR2 LQKENI. The CDR3 has 13 residues.

This clonotype was seen a handful of times. The gene calls are TRBV6-6 and TRBJ2-1, with 7 nucleotides matching TRBD2. CDR1 is MNHNY, CDR2 SVGAGI, per germline (reference sequence). This CDR3 contains 16 residues. V trimming: 2 bases; J trimming: 0 bases; junction bases outside the gene matches: 4. This CDR3 reads CASSYTGGSSYNEQFF. CDR3 DNA sequence: TGTGCCAGCAGTTACACCGGCGGGAGCTCCTACAATGAGCAGTTCTTC.

V is TRBV4-1 and J is TRBJ1-1; D not certain. V lost 0 bases and J 6 bases, leaving 11 bases between the germline ends. Looked up from germline, CDR1 is MGHRA and CDR2 is YSYEKL. The CDR3 loop spans 14 amino acids. For the CDR3, the DNA is TGCGCCAGCAGCCAAGAGAATAGCGGGGCTGAAGCTTTCTTT. Its protein product is CASSQENSGAEAFF.

In this sample, this clonotype turned up many times. This chain uses TRBV25-1 with TRBJ1-1; D is unclear. Deletions cut 9 bases from V and 1 base from J, with 18 bases between. Looked up from germline, CDR1 is MGHDK and CDR2 is SYGVNS. The CDR3 covers 15 residues. The CDR3, as DNA: TGTGCCAGTAAGGCCGGCGGAGGACCGAACACTGAAGCTTTCTTT. Translation gives CASKAGGGPNTEAFF.

The chain recombines TRBV20-1 with TRBJ1-5; possible D gene TRBD1, 5 bases. The V gene's germline CDR1 is DFQATT and CDR2 SNEGSKA (reference sequence). CDR3 size: 13 residues. V was pared by 6 bases and J by 8 bases, with 17 bases between. CDR3 DNA sequence: TGCAGTGCCTCTGACACGATGGGGGAGCCCCAGCATTTT. It translates to CSASDTMGEPQHF.

This clonotype was recorded a few times. The chain recombines TRBV7-3 with TRBJ2-3, with 10 bases matching TRBD1. The CDR3 extends over 16 amino acids. Germline V gene sequence: CDR1 SGHTA, CDR2 FQGTGA. The trim removed 5 bases at V and 2 bases at J, leaving 7 bases unmatched. The CDR3 DNA reads as TGTGCCAGCAGCCCCAGGACAGGGGGAGACACAGATACGCAGTATTTT. Translation gives CASSPRTGGDTDTQYF.

On this clonotype itself: One end of the junction fails to match germline, which may point to a read error. The V and J genes are TRBV5-1 and TRBJ2-3; 8 bases agree with TRBD2. This CDR3 has 15 amino acids. Germline-derived CDR1 and CDR2 are SGHRS and YFSETQ. CDR3 protein: CASSYRAGGADTQYF. For the CDR3, the DNA is TGTGCCAGCAGTTATAGGGCGGGAGGCGCAGATACGCAGTATTTT.

The J gene is TRBJ2-1, the V gene TRBV5-4; 8 bases are a match to TRBD1. CDR3 size: 14 residues. V lost 5 bases and J lost 8; bases outside the gene matches: 9. Per germline, CDR1 SGHNT and CDR2 YYREEE (reference sequence). The CDR3 DNA sequence: TGTGCCAGCAGTAACCCCGGACAGGGCGATGAGCAGTTCTTC. The encoded protein is CASSNPGQGDEQFF.

The V and J genes are TRBV6-5 and TRBJ2-3, with a possible D match to TRBD1 (7 bases). Germline V gene data show CDR1 as MNHEY and CDR2 as SVGAGI. The CDR3 runs to 14 residues. Trimming left V 6 bases short and J 3 bases short, with 13 bases between. CDR3 sequence: CASSAGQPTDTQYF. The CDR3 region has the DNA TGTGCCAGCAGCGCGGGACAGCCTACAGATACGCAGTATTTT.

The rearrangement uses TRBV6-5 and TRBJ1-1, with 7 bases identical to TRBD1. Per germline, CDR1 MNHEY and CDR2 SVGAGI. Losses at the gene ends were 8 bases for V and 6 bases for J; bases not matched to a gene: 12. The CDR3 consists of 14 residues. CDR3 in amino acids: CASQQAGGSPEAFF. CDR3 nucleotides: TGTGCCAGCCAGCAGGCAGGGGGGTCCCCTGAAGCTTTCTTT.

The genes are TRBV5-1 and TRBJ2-1; 9 nucleotides match TRBD2. Germline CDR1 reads SGHRS; CDR2 reads YFSETQ. Unmatched junction bases numbered 4, after V lost 4 bases and J lost 5 bases. The CDR3 is made up of 14 amino acids. The CDR3 DNA follows: TGCGCCAGCAGCAAGGGGACTAGCAACAATGAGCAGTTCTTC. As protein: CASSKGTSNNEQFF.

V and J are TRBV18 and TRBJ2-5, with D hard to call. CDR3 size: 13 residues. CDR1 is KGHSH, CDR2 LQKENI, per germline. The germline V and J ends were trimmed by 2 bases and 4 bases, with 8 bases remaining between them. The CDR3 DNA reads as TGTGCCAGCTCACCATGGAGTCTAGAGACCCAGTACTTC. Translating gives CASSPWSLETQYF.

This clonotype has only a few counts. The V and J genes are TRBV20-1 and TRBJ2-3; D is perhaps TRBD2 (7 bases). This CDR3 has 12 residues. Per the germline V gene, CDR1 is DFQATT and CDR2 is SNEGSKA (reference sequence). CDR3: CGGGANTDTQYF. In DNA, the CDR3 is TGCGGAGGGGGGGCGAACACAGATACGCAGTATTTT.

The V gene is TRBV7-9, the J gene TRBJ2-7; D gene unclear. The CDR3 sequence is 14 residues long. V was clipped by 2 bases and J by 2 bases, with 10 bases between them. Germline assignment: CDR1 SEHNR and CDR2 FQNEAQ (reference sequence). The CDR3, as DNA: TGTGCCAGCAGCTTAATGGCATCAGCCTACGAGCAGTACGTC. It yields the protein CASSLMASAYEQYV.

In this sample, this clonotype turned up a few times. The chain combines TRBV9 with TRBJ2-2; tentatively, D is TRBD2 (6 bases). Looked up from germline, CDR1 is SGDLS and CDR2 is YYNGEE. The V end was cut by 4 bases, the J end by 5 bases, with 15 bases between. The CDR3 loop spans 15 amino acids. The CDR3 DNA is TGTGCCAGCAGCCTTAGCGGAGGGGAAACCGGGGAGCTGTTTTTT. Residues: CASSLSGGETGELFF.

Only a few counts were recorded for this clonotype. V gene TRBV7-2 combines with J gene TRBJ1-3; 7 bases line up with TRBD1. The V gene end was trimmed by 5 bases and the J gene end by 0 bases; junction bases not matched to a gene: 4. In germline, CDR1 is SGHTA, CDR2 FQGNSA. The CDR3 is 15 amino acids. In nucleotides, the CDR3 is TGTGCCAGCAGCAACGGGGACAGCTCTGGAAACACCATATATTTT. It encodes CASSNGDSSGNTIYF.

Many counts were recorded for this clonotype. This chain links TRBV21-1 with TRBJ2-7. TRBV21-1 is given as a pseudogene. The CDR3 runs to 11 residues. The CDR3 sequence is CASSRINEQYV. The CDR3 coding sequence is TGTGCCAGCAGCAGGATAAACGAGCAGTACGTC.

This clonotype has more than one count but fewer than ten. The rearrangement joins TRBV6-2 or TRBV6-3 to TRBJ1-1; D gene uncertain. From germline, CDR1 is MNHEY and CDR2 SVGEGT. The V gene lost 6 bases and the J gene lost 0 bases, with 14 bases spanning the gap. The CDR3 spans 15 residues. This CDR3 reads CASRLDGFMNTEAFF. CDR3 bases: TGTGCCAGCAGACTGGACGGGTTCATGAACACTGAAGCTTTCTTT.

This clonotype was seen at least ten times. This chain links TRBV9 with TRBJ1-2, with D possibly being TRBD1 (5 bases). The CDR3 is made up of 13 amino acids. Between the trimmed V and J ends, which lost 0 bases and 7 bases, there was a span of 10 bases. Germline V gene sequence: CDR1 SGDLS, CDR2 YYNGEE. The CDR3 region is CASSVEGLGGYTF. The CDR3 nucleotides read TGTGCCAGCAGCGTAGAGGGGTTGGGTGGCTACACCTTC.

V is TRBV6-6 and J is TRBJ2-1; the match to TRBD2 covers 13 bases. Looked up from germline, CDR1 is MNHNY and CDR2 is SVGAGI (reference sequence). The CDR3 is made up of 19 amino acids. V shed 2 bases and J 1 base; nucleotides not matched to a gene: 8. The CDR3 loop reads CASSYAGGTSGISYNEQFF. The DNA for the CDR3 is TGTGCCAGCAGTTACGCCGGGGGGACTAGCGGGATTTCCTACAATGAGCAGTTCTTC.

The genes are TRBV19 and TRBJ2-3; D remains unclear. The CDR3 loop spans 15 amino acids. Trimming removed 2 bases from V and 0 bases from J, with 9 bases in between. Germline V gives CDR1 LNHDA, CDR2 SQIVND (reference sequence). As DNA, the CDR3 is TGTGCCAGTAGTATATGGCAGACTAGCACAGATACGCAGTATTTT. The encoded protein is CASSIWQTSTDTQYF.

This clonotype was seen repeatedly, ten times or more. The chain employs TRBV28 and TRBJ1-5; TRBD1 matches 8 bases. Germline V lookup: CDR1 MDHEN, CDR2 SYDVKM. V shed 5 bases and J 5 bases; nucleotides not matched to a gene: 5. This CDR3 contains 14 residues. The CDR3 bases are TGTGCCAGCAGTGTCAGGGGGCGCGATCAGCCCCAGCATTTT. Amino acids: CASSVRGRDQPQHF.

This clonotype has only a few counts. The chain combines TRBV5-4 with TRBJ2-1, with 10 nucleotides matching TRBD2. This CDR3 has 14 residues. V lost 4 bases and J lost 9; bases outside the gene matches: 7. Germline V CDR1 and CDR2: SGHNT, YYREEE (reference sequence). In nucleotides, the CDR3 is TGTGCCAGCAGCGGTTCTAGCGGGAGTGGTGAGCAGTTCTTC. Amino acids: CASSGSSGSGEQFF.